These T cell receptor beta chains were read from a single sample in a study of breast tumors, draining lymph nodes, adjacent tissues. One entry per CDR3 protein results from TCRdb running MiXCR on the multiplex PCR reads. The table has about 180,000 distinct CDR3 sequences, 30% to 35% seen once. Sequencing was carried out using axillary lymph node tissue. These TCRs come from a female donor with breast cancer. Some clones in this sample may be carry-over from other donors' samples. Both conserved end residues are part of each CDR3. The D gene is left open where the match is weak. Size values are once, few and many counts, or a class for expanded clones, and some rows have none.

V gene	J gene	D gene	clone size	CDR3 protein	CDR3 DNA
TRBV10-3	TRBJ1-1	-	-	CAIRASTEAFF	TGTGCCATCCGAGCCAGCACTGAAGCTTTCTTT
TRBV3-1	TRBJ1-3	-	few	CASSQRSRHTNTIYF	TGTGCCAGCAGCCAAAGAAGTCGGCACACAAACACCATATATTTT
TRBV24-1	TRBJ1-2	-	many	CATSDLKTTYGYTF	TGTGCCACCAGTGATTTAAAGACAACCTATGGCTACACCTTC
TRBV7-2	TRBJ2-1	-	-	CASRPRGVLYNEQFF	TGTGCCAGCAGACCCCGGGGTGTTCTTTACAATGAGCAGTTCTTC
TRBV19	TRBJ2-1	-	many	CASSTWTYNEQFF	TGTGCCAGTAGCACCTGGACCTACAATGAGCAGTTCTTC
TRBV6-5	TRBJ2-7	-	-	CASSYLFRQGGYEQYF	TGTGCCAGCAGTTACTTATTTAGGCAGGGTGGCTACGAGCAGTACTTC
TRBV10-3	TRBJ1-5	-	-	CAISEERRDQHF	TGTGCCATCAGTGAAGAACGCCGGGACCAGCATTTT
TRBV6-6	TRBJ1-5	-	many	CASSSWGSYSNQPQHF	TGTGCCAGCAGTTCGTGGGGGTCCTATAGCAATCAGCCCCAGCATTTT
TRBV4-2	TRBJ1-2	-	many	CASSSQDGYGYTF	TGTGCCAGCAGCTCCCAGGACGGGTATGGCTACACCTTC
TRBV6-1	TRBJ2-7	TRBD1	many	CASTEGQSGQYF	TGTGCCAGCACCGAGGGACAGTCGGGGCAGTACTTC
TRBV7-3	TRBJ2-3	TRBD1	many	CASSPGQGQDTQYF	TGTGCCAGCAGCCCGGGACAGGGGCAGGATACGCAGTATTTT
TRBV2	TRBJ2-1	TRBD2	many	CATSGGATYNEQFF	TGTGCCACCTCCGGGGGGGCAACCTACAATGAGCAGTTCTTC
TRBV9	TRBJ1-4	-	-	CASSPTRAEKLFF	TGTGCCAGCAGCCCCACGCGGGCTGAAAAACTGTTTTTT
TRBV19	TRBJ1-5	-	many	CASSSTSMGVNQPQHF	TGTGCCAGTAGTTCCACCTCGATGGGAGTAAATCAGCCCCAGCATTTT
TRBV20-1	TRBJ2-3	-	-	CSASRPNNEQYF	TGCAGTGCTAGTCGGCCGAACAATGAGCAGTATTTT
TRBV20-1	TRBJ1-3	-	-	CSATPGTSSTIYF	TGCAGTGCTACCCCGGGAACCTCAAGCACCATATATTTT
TRBV20-1	TRBJ2-2	-	many	CSARDQLATSITGELFF	TGCAGTGCTAGAGATCAACTAGCCACCTCGATCACCGGGGAGCTGTTTTTT
TRBV20-1	TRBJ2-7	-	many	CSARVVQRATYEQYF	TGCAGTGCTAGAGTTGTCCAGCGGGCTACCTACGAGCAGTACTTC
TRBV6-5	TRBJ2-5	-	-	CASSPTFPGPQETQYF	TGTGCCAGCAGTCCAACCTTTCCCGGGCCGCAAGAGACCCAGTACTTC
TRBV29-1	TRBJ2-6	-	many	CSARSSGANVLTF	TGCAGCGCCAGATCCTCTGGGGCCAACGTCCTGACTTTC
TRBV24-1	TRBJ2-7	-	-	CATSEGFSSYEQYF	TGTGCCACCAGTGAGGGTTTTAGCTCCTACGAGCAGTACTTC
TRBV19	TRBJ1-6	-	-	CASSTGLGNSPLHF	TGTGCCAGCAGTACCGGACTGGGGAATTCACCCCTCCACTTT
TRBV20-1	TRBJ1-6	-	many	CSARDQDGYNSPLHF	TGCAGTGCTAGAGACCAGGACGGGTATAATTCACCCCTCCACTTT
TRBV28	TRBJ1-2	TRBD1	-	CASSLWGTGADYGYTF	TGTGCCAGCAGTTTATGGGGGACAGGGGCAGACTATGGCTACACCTTC
TRBV29-1	TRBJ1-2	-	-	CSVPGDLYGYTF	TGCAGCGTACCGGGAGACCTCTATGGCTACACCTTC
TRBV19	TRBJ1-2	-	many	CASSMGGGFNYGYTF	TGTGCCAGTAGTATGGGCGGGGGTTTTAACTATGGCTACACCTTC
TRBV11-3	TRBJ2-5	-	-	CASSFRGGPETQYF	TGTGCCAGCAGCTTCCGTGGGGGACCGGAGACCCAGTACTTC
TRBV5-6	TRBJ2-5	TRBD2	few	CASSFSTAGTETQYF	TGTGCCAGCAGCTTCTCAACAGCGGGGACTGAGACCCAGTACTTC
TRBV18	TRBJ2-2	-	many	CASSPRQLANTGELFF	TGTGCCAGCTCACCGCGGCAGCTAGCCAACACCGGGGAGCTGTTTTTT
TRBV7-9	TRBJ2-1	-	many	CASILGRGFAYNEQFF	TGTGCCAGCATCCTCGGTAGGGGGTTCGCCTACAATGAGCAGTTCTTC
TRBV24-1	TRBJ2-1	-	many	CATSGGALYNEQFF	TGTGCCACCAGTGGGGGGGCCCTATACAATGAGCAGTTCTTC
TRBV19	TRBJ2-2	-	-	CASSYLRGELFF	TGTGCCAGTAGTTACCTGCGCGGGGAGCTGTTTTTT
TRBV4-2	TRBJ1-5	TRBD1	many	CASSQDVRTGGSQPQHF	TGTGCCAGCAGCCAGGACGTAAGGACAGGGGGAAGTCAGCCCCAGCATTTT
TRBV2	TRBJ1-3	-	many	CASSELQGYGNTIYF	TGTGCCAGCAGTGAATTACAGGGATATGGAAACACCATATATTTT
TRBV7-7	TRBJ2-2	TRBD1	few	CASSQGQGGELFF	TGTGCTAGCAGCCAGGGACAGGGAGGGGAGCTGTTTTTT
TRBV29-1	TRBJ2-1	TRBD2	many	CPTPILAGGPFIYNEQFF	TGCCCTACCCCCATACTAGCGGGAGGGCCATTTATCTACAATGAGCAGTTCTTC
TRBV19	TRBJ2-3	-	many	CASSTDKRTGTDTQYF	TGTGCCAGTAGTACGGACAAGAGAACGGGCACAGATACGCAGTATTTT